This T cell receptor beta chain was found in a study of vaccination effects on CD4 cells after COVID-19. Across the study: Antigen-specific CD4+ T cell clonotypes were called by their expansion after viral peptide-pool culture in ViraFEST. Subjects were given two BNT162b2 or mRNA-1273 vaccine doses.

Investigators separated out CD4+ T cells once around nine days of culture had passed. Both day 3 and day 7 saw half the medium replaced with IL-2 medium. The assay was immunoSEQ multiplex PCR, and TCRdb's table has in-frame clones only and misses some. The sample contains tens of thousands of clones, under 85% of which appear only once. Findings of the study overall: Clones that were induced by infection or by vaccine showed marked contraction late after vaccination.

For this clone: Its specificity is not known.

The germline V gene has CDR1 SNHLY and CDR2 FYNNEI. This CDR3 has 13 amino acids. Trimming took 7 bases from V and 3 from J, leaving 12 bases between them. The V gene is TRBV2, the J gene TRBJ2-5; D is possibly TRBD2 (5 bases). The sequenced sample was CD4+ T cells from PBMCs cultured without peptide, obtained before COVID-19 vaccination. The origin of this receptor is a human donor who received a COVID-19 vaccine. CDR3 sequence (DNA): TGTGCCAGCATGAGGGAACAGAAAGAGACCCAGTACTTC. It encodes CASMREQKETQYF.